This is a list of T cell receptor beta chains from one sample in a study of spatial heterogeneity in lung cancer. TCRdb re-derived calls from the 5' RACE reads in MiXCR, one entry per CDR3 protein. Counted here are roughly 54,000 distinct CDR3 sequences, roughly 7.2% occurring once; the ten biggest clones make up around an eighth. The sequences come from PBMCs, collected at surgery. These receptors were collected from a female donor with early-stage non-small cell lung cancer. Both conserved end residues are part of each CDR3. The order of the fields is CDR3 length, J gene, clone size, V gene, D gene, CDR3 DNA, CDR3 protein. D genes are given only for firm matches. Not every row has a clone size; where given, it reads once, few, many or a size class.

17,TRBJ1-2,many,TRBV27,-,TGTGCCAGCAGTTCCATTACCTTGGACGGAATAAACTATGGCTACACCTTC,CASSSITLDGINYGYTF
16,TRBJ2-1,many,TRBV27,TRBD1,TGTGCCAGCAAGAATCCGGGACAGGGGCGTAGCAATGAGCAGTTCTTC,CASKNPGQGRSNEQFF
16,TRBJ2-2,many,TRBV7-6,-,TGTGCCAGCAGCTTAGAGGCGGGGTCGAACACCGGGGAGCTGTTTTTT,CASSLEAGSNTGELFF
13,TRBJ2-7,-,TRBV20-1,-,TGCAGTGCGCCGGGACCGGAGAAACCCGAGCAGTACTTC,CSAPGPEKPEQYF
16,TRBJ2-6,many,TRBV25-1,-,TGTGCCAGCAGTGGCAGGGACAACTCTGGGGCCAACGTCCTGACTTTC,CASSGRDNSGANVLTF
13,TRBJ2-1,many,TRBV7-9,-,TGTGCCAGCAGCTACCGACAGTACAATGAGCAGTTCTTC,CASSYRQYNEQFF
12,TRBJ1-2,few,TRBV9,-,TGTGCCAGCAATCGAGGGGGCTATGGCTACACCTTC,CASNRGGYGYTF
15,TRBJ2-5,-,TRBV13,TRBD1,TGTGCCAGCAGCTCCAGGACAGGGGTTCAAGAGACCCAGTACTTC,CASSSRTGVQETQYF
15,TRBJ2-1,many,TRBV7-9,TRBD2,TGTGCCAGCAGCTTAGACGGGGGGTCCTACAATGAGCAGTTCTTC,CASSLDGGSYNEQFF
16,TRBJ2-3,few,TRBV9,-,TGTGCCAGCAGCCCCAGAGGGGGGCGCGCCACAGATACGCAGTATTTT,CASSPRGGRATDTQYF
13,TRBJ2-1,-,TRBV6-2/TRBV6-3,-,TGTGCCAGCAGTTACTCCGCGTTCAATGAGCAGTTCTTC,CASSYSAFNEQFF
13,TRBJ2-1,many,TRBV29-1,TRBD1,TGCAGCGTGGACAGGGGCTCCTACAATGAGCAGTTCTTC,CSVDRGSYNEQFF
14,TRBJ1-6,few,TRBV11-2,TRBD1,TGTGCCAGCAGCCCCCGACAGGGCGGTTCACCCCTCCACTTT,CASSPRQGGSPLHF
17,TRBJ2-7,many,TRBV7-2,TRBD2,TGTGCCAGCAGCTTATCTCCGCCCGGGGGGGGAGATTACGAGCAGTACTTC,CASSLSPPGGGDYEQYF
13,TRBJ2-7,few,TRBV6-2/TRBV6-3,-,TGTGCCAGCAGTTACCCGCAGCGATACGAGCAGTACTTC,CASSYPQRYEQYF
15,TRBJ2-1,-,TRBV7-2,TRBD2,TGTGCCAGCAGCTTCGGGGGGAGCTCCTACAATGAGCAGTTCTTC,CASSFGGSSYNEQFF
13,TRBJ2-1,many,TRBV24-1,-,TGTGCCACCAGTGACCCGGGCGACAATGAGCAGTTCTTC,CATSDPGDNEQFF
18,TRBJ2-7,few,TRBV4-3,-,TGCGCCAGCAGCCAAGAAGCCCCTCCGGGGGGCAGCGCCTACGAGCAGTACTTC,CASSQEAPPGGSAYEQYF
15,TRBJ2-3,-,TRBV19,-,TGTGCCAGTAGTATAGGGGACCAGACAACAGATACGCAGTATTTT,CASSIGDQTTDTQYF
14,TRBJ2-3,-,TRBV7-2,-,TGTGCCAGCAGCTCTCAAGGCGGTACAGATACGCAGTATTTT,CASSSQGGTDTQYF
16,TRBJ1-4,once,TRBV5-6,-,TGTGCCAGCAGCGCGGATACAGGGTCGACTAATGAAAAACTGTTTTTT,CASSADTGSTNEKLFF
17,TRBJ1-6,many,TRBV5-6,-,TGTGCCAGCAGCTTGACGTTTTGGCAGGGCGTTAATTCACCCCTCCACTTT,CASSLTFWQGVNSPLHF
15,TRBJ2-2,many,TRBV27,TRBD1,TGTGCCAGCAGTTTAGGGACAGGGATGGCCGGGGAGCTGTTTTTT,CASSLGTGMAGELFF
12,TRBJ2-7,few,TRBV7-2,-,TGTGCCAGCAGCCCTTTTGGCGCCGAGAAGTACTTC,CASSPFGAEKYF
14,TRBJ2-4,few,TRBV20-1,-,TGCAGTGCTAGAAACAGGGCTGGCAAAAACATTCAGTACTTC,CSARNRAGKNIQYF
18,TRBJ2-2,medium-sized,TRBV15,TRBD1,TGTGCCACCAGCAGAGATGCACTCCAGGGGGAGAACACCGGGGAGCTGTTTTTT,CATSRDALQGENTGELFF
16,TRBJ1-5,many,TRBV19,TRBD1,TGTGCCAGCACGGGACAGCTAGGGAATAGCAATCAGCCCCAGCATTTT,CASTGQLGNSNQPQHF
16,TRBJ1-5,few,TRBV27,TRBD1,TGTGCCAGCAGTTTAGTCACCGGGACAGGGGTACAGCCCCAGCATTTT,CASSLVTGTGVQPQHF
12,TRBJ1-1,few,TRBV29-1,-,TGCAGCGCTGGACAGACTAACACTGAAGCTTTCTTT,CSAGQTNTEAFF
14,TRBJ1-2,few,TRBV20-1,TRBD1,TGCAGTGCTAGAGAGACGGGACAGGGACGGGGCTACACCTTC,CSARETGQGRGYTF
15,TRBJ1-1,many,TRBV19,TRBD1,TGTGCCAGTAGTATAGCCCCGGGACAGGACACTGAAGCTTTCTTT,CASSIAPGQDTEAFF
14,TRBJ2-7,-,TRBV30,-,TGTGCCTGGAGCCCCGAGGTGGGCTCCTACGAGCAGTACTTC,CAWSPEVGSYEQYF
12,TRBJ2-1,many,TRBV11-2,-,TGTGCCAGCAGCTTACTGCTGCTTGAGCAGTTCTTC,CASSLLLLEQFF
13,TRBJ1-3,-,TRBV6-5,-,TGTGCCAGCGGGCAGGACTCCGGAAACACCATATATTTT,CASGQDSGNTIYF
14,TRBJ1-2,few,TRBV6-2/TRBV6-3,-,TGTGCCAGCAGGCTTTCTGCGGAGAACTATGGCTACACCTTC,CASRLSAENYGYTF
13,TRBJ1-6,-,TRBV3-1,-,TGTGCCAGCGGGATGACAGGCCAATTCACCCTCCACTTT,CASGMTGQFTLHF
14,TRBJ2-1,-,TRBV2,TRBD1,TGTGCCAGCAGTGATATAGGGGGCATTAATGAGCAGTTCTTC,CASSDIGGINEQFF
14,TRBJ2-7,few,TRBV10-2,TRBD2,TGCGCCAGCCGCCCCAGCGGGGGGGCCCTCGAGCAGTACTTC,CASRPSGGALEQYF
16,TRBJ1-1,many,TRBV4-2,TRBD1,TGTGCCAGCAGCCAAGAATTCAGGGGGTTGGACACTGAAGCTTTCTTT,CASSQEFRGLDTEAFF
13,TRBJ2-3,-,TRBV10-3,-,TGTGCCATCAGCGGGGGGCTCACAGATACGCAGTATTTT,CAISGGLTDTQYF